What follows describes a single T cell receptor (beta chain). Assay: immunoSEQ multiplex PCR; the TCRdb copy retains only in-frame clones and omits some. There are about 240,000 clones in the sample; about 82% occur only once, and more than 9% lies in the top ten. The data were obtained in a study of blood T cell repertoires in COVID-19. In germline, CDR1 is LNHDA, CDR2 SQIVND (reference sequence). This CDR3 region has 16 residues. V was clipped by 8 bases and J by 2 bases; unmatched bases: 9. Material: peripheral blood. This chain links TRBV19 with TRBJ2-3; 11 bases line up with TRBD2. This receptor was taken from an elderly man with acute or convalescent COVID-19. The CDR3 nucleotides read TGTGCCAGTGCTCCGGGACTAGCGGAGATCACAGATACGCAGTATTTT. Translating it yields CASAPGLAEITDTQYF.